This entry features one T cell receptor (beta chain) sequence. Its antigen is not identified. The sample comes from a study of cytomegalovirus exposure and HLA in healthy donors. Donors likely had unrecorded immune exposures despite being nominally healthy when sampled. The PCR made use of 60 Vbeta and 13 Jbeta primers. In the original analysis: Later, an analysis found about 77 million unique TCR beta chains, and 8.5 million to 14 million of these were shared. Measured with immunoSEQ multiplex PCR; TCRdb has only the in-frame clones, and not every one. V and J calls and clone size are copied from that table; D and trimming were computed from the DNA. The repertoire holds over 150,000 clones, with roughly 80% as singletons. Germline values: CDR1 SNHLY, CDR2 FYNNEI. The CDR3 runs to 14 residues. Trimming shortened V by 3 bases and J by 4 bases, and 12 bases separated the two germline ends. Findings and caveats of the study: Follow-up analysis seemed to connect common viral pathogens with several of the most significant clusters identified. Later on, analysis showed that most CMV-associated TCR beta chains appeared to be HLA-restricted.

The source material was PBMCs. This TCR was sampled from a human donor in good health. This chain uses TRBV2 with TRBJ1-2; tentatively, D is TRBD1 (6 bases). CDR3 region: CASSDLPGAYGYTF. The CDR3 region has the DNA TGTGCCAGCAGTGACCTTCCAGGGGCCTATGGCTACACCTTC.